The rows below give T cell receptor beta chains drawn from one sample of a study of regulatory T cells in long-lasting Graves disease. MiXCR, run by TCRdb on the multiplex PCR reads, gives a single entry per CDR3 protein. Seen here are roughly 400,000 distinct CDR3 sequences, roughly 20% observed once, and the top ten hold less than 25%. The source material was peripheral blood mononuclear cells (PBMCs), sampled when the disease was refractory, from a patient treated with antithyroid drugs. These receptor sequences come from a female donor with Graves disease. The CDR3 runs from the conserved cysteine through the conserved F or W. A D gene is named only where the DNA matches it firmly. The listing skips clone size in some rows; elsewhere it reads once, few, many or a size class.

d_gene: -
j_gene: TRBJ1-1
v_gene: TRBV3-1
abundance: -
CDR3aa: CASTEVGDGYTEAFF
CDR3nt: TGTGCCAGCACCGAAGTAGGGGATGGATACACTGAAGCTTTCTTT

d_gene: TRBD2
j_gene: TRBJ2-5
v_gene: TRBV12-3/TRBV12-4
abundance: many
CDR3aa: CASSQSGGETQYF
CDR3nt: TGTGCCAGCAGCCAGAGCGGGGGAGAGACCCAGTACTTC

d_gene: TRBD1
j_gene: TRBJ2-2
v_gene: TRBV7-9
abundance: -
CDR3aa: CASSSWEGTGNTGELFF
CDR3nt: TGTGCCAGCAGTTCCTGGGAAGGGACAGGGAACACCGGGGAGCTGTTTTTT

d_gene: -
j_gene: TRBJ1-1
v_gene: TRBV28
abundance: many
CDR3aa: CASSFFWGSNTEAFF
CDR3nt: TGTGCCAGCAGTTTTTTCTGGGGATCGAACACTGAAGCTTTCTTT

d_gene: -
j_gene: TRBJ2-2
v_gene: TRBV6-2/TRBV6-3
abundance: -
CDR3aa: CATTSTGGHTGELFF
CDR3nt: TGTGCCACTACATCCACCGGGGGCCACACCGGGGAGCTGTTTTTT

d_gene: TRBD2
j_gene: TRBJ2-7
v_gene: TRBV18
abundance: once
CDR3aa: CASSASGSSEQYF
CDR3nt: TGTGCCAGCTCGGCTAGCGGGAGCTCCGAGCAGTACTTC

d_gene: -
j_gene: TRBJ1-4
v_gene: TRBV12-3/TRBV12-4
abundance: many
CDR3aa: CASSLGRAFNEKLFF
CDR3nt: TGTGCCAGCAGTTTAGGCCGGGCCTTTAATGAAAAACTGTTTTTT

d_gene: -
j_gene: TRBJ1-2
v_gene: TRBV2
abundance: many
CDR3aa: CASSDRSTPGPGNYGYTF
CDR3nt: TGTGCCAGCAGTGATCGATCGACACCGGGACCGGGGAACTATGGCTACACCTTC

d_gene: TRBD2
j_gene: TRBJ2-5
v_gene: TRBV4-2
abundance: few
CDR3aa: CASSQDRRTREGREETQYF
CDR3nt: TGTGCCAGCAGCCAAGATAGGCGTACGCGGGAGGGAAGGGAAGAGACCCAGTACTTC

d_gene: TRBD1
j_gene: TRBJ2-7
v_gene: TRBV28
abundance: -
CDR3aa: CASRGTVSSYEQYF
CDR3nt: TGTGCCAGCAGGGGGACAGTCAGCTCCTACGAGCAGTACTTC

d_gene: -
j_gene: TRBJ1-6
v_gene: TRBV3-1
abundance: few
CDR3aa: CASSQGTARSPLHF
CDR3nt: TGTGCCAGCAGCCAAGGGACAGCGCGTTCACCCCTCCACTTT

d_gene: -
j_gene: TRBJ2-7
v_gene: TRBV28
abundance: many
CDR3aa: CASSLYGGNYEQYF
CDR3nt: TGTGCCAGCAGTTTATACGGCGGGAACTACGAGCAGTACTTC

d_gene: -
j_gene: TRBJ1-1
v_gene: TRBV14
abundance: few
CDR3aa: CASSQTMNTEAFF
CDR3nt: TGTGCCAGCAGCCAAACCATGAACACTGAAGCTTTCTTT

d_gene: TRBD1
j_gene: TRBJ1-5
v_gene: TRBV19
abundance: -
CDR3aa: CASTVVGTANQPQHF
CDR3nt: TGTGCCAGTACCGTAGTAGGGACAGCGAATCAGCCCCAGCATTTT

d_gene: TRBD2
j_gene: TRBJ2-1
v_gene: TRBV3-1
abundance: -
CDR3aa: CASSLSILSAGAYNEQFF
CDR3nt: TGTGCCAGCAGCCTCTCAATCCTCTCCGCGGGGGCCTACAATGAGCAGTTCTTC

d_gene: -
j_gene: TRBJ2-7
v_gene: TRBV28
abundance: many
CDR3aa: CASRDNYEQYF
CDR3nt: TGCGCCAGCAGGGATAACTACGAGCAGTACTTC

d_gene: TRBD1
j_gene: TRBJ1-1
v_gene: TRBV4-1
abundance: -
CDR3aa: CASSQRDRGRIGDTEAFF
CDR3nt: TGCGCCAGCAGCCAACGGGACAGGGGGCGCATCGGGGACACTGAAGCTTTCTTT

d_gene: -
j_gene: TRBJ2-4
v_gene: TRBV6-1
abundance: -
CDR3aa: CASSGYSTGPQYF
CDR3nt: TGTGCCAGCAGTGGCTACTCAACTGGACCTCAGTACTTC

d_gene: -
j_gene: TRBJ2-7
v_gene: TRBV7-2
abundance: many
CDR3aa: CASSSDHSGSSYEQYF
CDR3nt: TGTGCCAGCAGCTCCGACCATTCAGGGAGCTCCTACGAGCAGTACTTC

d_gene: TRBD1
j_gene: TRBJ1-1
v_gene: TRBV12-3/TRBV12-4
abundance: many
CDR3aa: CASSKPGQRNTEAFF
CDR3nt: TGTGCCAGCAGCAAACCGGGACAGCGAAACACTGAAGCTTTCTTT

d_gene: TRBD1
j_gene: TRBJ1-5
v_gene: TRBV28
abundance: many
CDR3aa: CASSDQDRPNQPQHF
CDR3nt: TGTGCCAGCAGTGATCAGGACAGGCCTAATCAGCCCCAGCATTTT

d_gene: -
j_gene: TRBJ1-2
v_gene: TRBV28
abundance: many
CDR3aa: CASSEVWGASYGYTF
CDR3nt: TGTGCCAGCAGCGAAGTTTGGGGGGCCTCTTATGGCTACACCTTC

d_gene: TRBD2
j_gene: TRBJ2-7
v_gene: TRBV18
abundance: -
CDR3aa: CASSPSSGRYYEQYF
CDR3nt: TGTGCCAGCTCACCATCGTCCGGGAGGTATTACGAGCAGTACTTC

d_gene: -
j_gene: TRBJ1-4
v_gene: TRBV9
abundance: few
CDR3aa: CASSVGTGGNEKLFF
CDR3nt: TGTGCCAGCAGCGTAGGGACGGGGGGTAATGAAAAACTGTTTTTT

d_gene: TRBD1
j_gene: TRBJ2-7
v_gene: TRBV11-2
abundance: -
CDR3aa: CASSLATGGQSYEQYF
CDR3nt: TGTGCCAGCAGCTTAGCCACAGGGGGGCAATCCTACGAGCAGTACTTC

d_gene: TRBD1
j_gene: TRBJ2-7
v_gene: TRBV2
abundance: many
CDR3aa: CASSERRQGSYEQYF
CDR3nt: TGTGCCAGCAGTGAAAGAAGACAGGGATCCTACGAGCAGTACTTC

d_gene: -
j_gene: TRBJ1-2
v_gene: TRBV29-1
abundance: -
CDR3aa: CSVGDPGLNYGYTF
CDR3nt: TGCAGCGTTGGAGACCCGGGTCTTAACTATGGCTACACCTTC

d_gene: TRBD1
j_gene: TRBJ1-1
v_gene: TRBV14
abundance: few
CDR3aa: CASSDRDRIFLNTEAFF
CDR3nt: TGTGCCAGCAGCGACCGGGACAGAATATTTCTGAACACTGAAGCTTTCTTT

d_gene: -
j_gene: TRBJ1-4
v_gene: TRBV11-2
abundance: -
CDR3aa: CASLGGAANEKLFF
CDR3nt: TGTGCCAGCTTAGGGGGGGCTGCTAATGAAAAACTGTTTTTT

d_gene: -
j_gene: TRBJ2-7
v_gene: TRBV10-3
abundance: -
CDR3aa: CAISGSPLPYEQYF
CDR3nt: TGTGCCATCAGTGGATCCCCCCTTCCCTACGAGCAGTACTTC

d_gene: TRBD2
j_gene: TRBJ2-4
v_gene: TRBV6-2/TRBV6-3
abundance: few
CDR3aa: CASSWGLAGGPKNIQYF
CDR3nt: TGTGCCAGCAGTTGGGGACTAGCGGGAGGGCCGAAAAACATTCAGTACTTC

d_gene: -
j_gene: TRBJ1-6
v_gene: TRBV27
abundance: few
CDR3aa: CASSLRQDVGGSPLHF
CDR3nt: TGTGCCAGCAGTTTACGGCAGGACGTCGGAGGTTCACCCCTCCACTTT

d_gene: TRBD1
j_gene: TRBJ2-7
v_gene: TRBV20-1
abundance: many
CDR3aa: CRNRGPQPTWEQYF
CDR3nt: TGCAGGAACAGGGGACCTCAACCTACGTGGGAGCAGTACTTC

d_gene: TRBD1
j_gene: TRBJ1-5
v_gene: TRBV6-2/TRBV6-3
abundance: few
CDR3aa: CASSGGQGVGQPQHF
CDR3nt: TGTGCCAGCAGTGGCGGACAGGGGGTTGGTCAGCCCCAGCATTTT

d_gene: TRBD2
j_gene: TRBJ2-7
v_gene: TRBV27
abundance: many
CDR3aa: CASSAAGVAIDEQYF
CDR3nt: TGTGCCAGCAGCGCGGCGGGAGTAGCGATAGACGAGCAGTACTTC

d_gene: TRBD1
j_gene: TRBJ2-2
v_gene: TRBV5-4
abundance: -
CDR3aa: CASSSTGGSGELFF
CDR3nt: TGTGCCAGCAGCTCGACAGGGGGATCCGGGGAGCTGTTTTTT

d_gene: TRBD1
j_gene: TRBJ1-1
v_gene: TRBV28
abundance: few
CDR3aa: CASISGGGGNTEAFF
CDR3nt: TGTGCCAGTATCTCAGGGGGGGGTGGGAACACTGAAGCTTTCTTT

d_gene: TRBD1
j_gene: TRBJ1-2
v_gene: TRBV7-2
abundance: many
CDR3aa: CASSLEDVTGGSGYTF
CDR3nt: TGTGCCAGCAGCTTAGAGGACGTGACAGGGGGCTCTGGCTACACCTTC

d_gene: TRBD1
j_gene: TRBJ1-2
v_gene: TRBV30
abundance: -
CDR3aa: CARGGNYGYTF
CDR3nt: TGTGCCAGAGGGGGCAACTATGGCTACACCTTC

d_gene: TRBD2
j_gene: TRBJ2-6
v_gene: TRBV9
abundance: -
CDR3aa: CASSGPLGGYSGANVLTF
CDR3nt: TGTGCCAGCAGCGGCCCCCTCGGGGGGTACTCTGGGGCCAACGTCCTGACTTTC

d_gene: TRBD2
j_gene: TRBJ2-4
v_gene: TRBV3-1
abundance: few
CDR3aa: CASSQGETSGLVQYF
CDR3nt: TGTGCCAGCAGCCAAGGGGAGACTAGCGGACTCGTTCAGTACTTC

d_gene: -
j_gene: TRBJ2-5
v_gene: TRBV24-1
abundance: few
CDR3aa: CATSDSPGRVQETQCF
CDR3nt: TGTGCCACCAGTGATTCTCCCGGGCGGGTCCAAGAGACCCAGTGCTTC

d_gene: -
j_gene: TRBJ1-2
v_gene: TRBV12-3/TRBV12-4
abundance: many
CDR3aa: CASSPGRRTNYGYTF
CDR3nt: TGTGCCAGCAGCCCAGGGAGGAGAACTAACTATGGCTACACCTTC

d_gene: TRBD1
j_gene: TRBJ1-2
v_gene: TRBV5-6
abundance: few
CDR3aa: CASSLSWQGDGYTF
CDR3nt: TGTGCCAGCAGCTTGTCCTGGCAGGGGGACGGCTACACCTTC

d_gene: TRBD1
j_gene: TRBJ2-7
v_gene: TRBV7-9
abundance: -
CDR3aa: CASSLFTRDRVSYEQYF
CDR3nt: TGTGCCAGCAGCTTGTTTACCCGGGACAGGGTATCGTACGAGCAGTACTTC

d_gene: -
j_gene: TRBJ2-7
v_gene: TRBV29-1
abundance: few
CDR3aa: CSVQLDNHYEQYF
CDR3nt: TGCAGCGTCCAGCTTGACAACCACTACGAGCAGTACTTC

d_gene: TRBD1
j_gene: TRBJ2-5
v_gene: TRBV7-9
abundance: -
CDR3aa: CASSFTGTGMETQYF
CDR3nt: TGTGCCAGCAGCTTTACCGGGACAGGGATGGAGACCCAGTACTTC